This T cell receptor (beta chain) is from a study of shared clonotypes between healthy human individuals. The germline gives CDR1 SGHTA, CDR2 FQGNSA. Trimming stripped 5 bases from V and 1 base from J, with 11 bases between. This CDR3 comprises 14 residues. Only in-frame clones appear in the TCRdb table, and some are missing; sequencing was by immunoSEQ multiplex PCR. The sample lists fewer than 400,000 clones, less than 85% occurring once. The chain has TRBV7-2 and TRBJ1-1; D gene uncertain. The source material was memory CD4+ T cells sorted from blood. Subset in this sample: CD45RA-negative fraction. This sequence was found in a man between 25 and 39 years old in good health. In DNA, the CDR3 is TGTGCCAGCAGCCCGGCGGTCTCGAACACTGAAGCTTTCTTT. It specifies CASSPAVSNTEAFF.